The TCR beta chain described here comes from a study of cytomegalovirus exposure and HLA in healthy donors. About the study: Early released data comprised 80 million to 90 million unique TCRs from HLA-typed donors.

The PCR was carried out with 60 Vbeta primers and 13 Jbeta primers. Method: immunoSEQ multiplex PCR; TCRdb's copy keeps in-frame clones and lacks some. Of around 99,000 clones listed, around 77% were seen once; the top ten hold around 3.2%. General study points: Specificity for CMV antigens was confirmed in vitro for a few of the CMV-associated chains. Cytomegalovirus association was listed for about 160 TCR beta chains.

On this clone itself: What it recognizes is unknown.

All donors participated as healthy donors of bone marrow. Looked up from germline, CDR1 is MDHEN and CDR2 is SYDVKM. V lost 6 bases and J 6 bases, leaving 12 bases between the germline ends. The CDR3 extends over 13 amino acids. This sequence originates from a man aged 35-49 years in good health and CMV-seronegative. This chain joins TRBV28 and TRBJ1-5, with D uncertain. Sequencing was performed on PBMCs. The CDR3 DNA sequence: TGTGCCAGCAGGACTACGTCCGTTCAGCCCCAGCATTTT. Encoded protein: CASRTTSVQPQHF. The complete variable domain, with remaining parts taken from reference TRBV28 and TRBJ1-5, reads DVKVTQSSRYLVKRTGEKVFLECVQDMDHENMFWYRQDPGLGLRLIYFSYDVKMKEKGDIPEGYSVSREKKERFSLILESASTNQTSMYLCASRTTSVQPQHFGDGTRLSIL.